What follows is one T cell receptor beta chain and its context. In germline, CDR1 is SGHAT, CDR2 FQNNGV. Unmatched junction bases numbered 8, after V lost 6 bases and J lost 0 bases. The CDR3 extends over 16 amino acids. The data are from a study of control samples from healthy donors and cancer patients. The method was immunoSEQ multiplex PCR; TCRdb's version includes in-frame clones alone and lacks a portion of them. This sample has about 150,000 clones, with over 85% found just once. The material sequenced was blood. The chain recombines TRBV11-2 with TRBJ2-1; 7 nucleotides line up with TRBD2. The receptor's source is a man between 18 and 35 years old in good health. CDR3 in DNA: TGTGCCAGCAGGAGGTTAGGCGGGAGCTCCTACAATGAGCAGTTCTTC. Translated: CASRRLGGSSYNEQFF.